The rows below give T cell receptor beta chains drawn from one sample of a study of T cells after yellow fever vaccination. Each CDR3 protein is one row after TCRdb ran MiXCR on the 5' RACE reads. The sample has hundreds of thousands of distinct CDR3 sequences, around an eighth seen once; the top ten hold over 13%. Sequenced material: PBMCs, taken on the day of the yellow fever booster vaccination. These TCRs come from a man aged 30 to 39 who received the YFV17D yellow fever vaccine. CDR3s include the opening cysteine and the closing phenylalanine or tryptophan. Each record gives: J gene, D gene, V gene, clone size, CDR3 protein, CDR3 DNA. The D gene is left open where the match is weak. Only some rows state a clone size, as once, few, many or a class for expanded clones.

j_call: TRBJ2-5; d_call: NA; v_call: TRBV4-2; clone_size: many; cdr3_aa: CASSQGLFSFETQYF; cdr3_nt: TGTGCCAGCAGCCAAGGATTATTCTCGTTTGAGACCCAGTACTTC
j_call: TRBJ2-1; d_call: NA; v_call: TRBV24-1; clone_size: NA; cdr3_aa: CATSRAGALKEQFF; cdr3_nt: TGTGCCACCAGTAGGGCGGGGGCATTGAAGGAGCAGTTCTTC
j_call: TRBJ1-3; d_call: NA; v_call: TRBV5-6; clone_size: NA; cdr3_aa: CASSLKLIGNTIYF; cdr3_nt: TGTGCCAGCAGCTTGAAACTAATTGGAAACACCATATATTTT
j_call: TRBJ2-7; d_call: NA; v_call: TRBV28; clone_size: few; cdr3_aa: CASSFGGGETSYEQYF; cdr3_nt: TGTGCCAGCAGTTTTGGGGGGGGCGAAACCTCCTACGAGCAGTACTTC
j_call: TRBJ2-5; d_call: TRBD2; v_call: TRBV4-1; clone_size: NA; cdr3_aa: CASSQGRLAEETQYF; cdr3_nt: TGCGCCAGCAGCCAAGGACGACTAGCGGAAGAGACCCAGTACTTC
j_call: TRBJ2-3; d_call: TRBD1; v_call: TRBV5-1; clone_size: NA; cdr3_aa: CASSLAGTGGRDTQYF; cdr3_nt: TGCGCCAGCAGCTTGGCCGGGACAGGGGGCAGAGATACGCAGTATTTT
j_call: TRBJ2-3; d_call: TRBD2; v_call: TRBV5-6; clone_size: NA; cdr3_aa: CASSLSGKSTDTQYF; cdr3_nt: TGTGCCAGCAGCTTGAGCGGGAAGAGCACAGATACGCAGTATTTT
j_call: TRBJ2-7; d_call: TRBD1; v_call: TRBV11-2; clone_size: NA; cdr3_aa: CASSLGEGTAYEQYF; cdr3_nt: TGTGCCAGCAGCTTGGGAGAGGGGACAGCCTACGAGCAGTACTTC
j_call: TRBJ2-4; d_call: TRBD2; v_call: TRBV12-3/TRBV12-4; clone_size: NA; cdr3_aa: CASLPGGTTKNIQYF; cdr3_nt: TGTGCCAGCCTCCCGGGGGGGACTACCAAAAACATTCAGTACTTC
j_call: TRBJ1-4; d_call: NA; v_call: TRBV5-1; clone_size: few; cdr3_aa: CASSSGTVATNEKLFF; cdr3_nt: TGCGCCAGCAGCTCCGGGACCGTTGCAACTAATGAAAAACTGTTTTTT
j_call: TRBJ1-5; d_call: NA; v_call: TRBV15; clone_size: few; cdr3_aa: CATSRDRFGNQPQHF; cdr3_nt: TGTGCCACCAGCAGAGACAGATTTGGCAATCAGCCCCAGCATTTT
j_call: TRBJ2-7; d_call: NA; v_call: TRBV5-1; clone_size: NA; cdr3_aa: CASSFGSQFSEQYF; cdr3_nt: TGCGCCAGCAGCTTTGGTAGTCAATTCTCCGAGCAGTACTTC
j_call: TRBJ2-5; d_call: NA; v_call: TRBV28; clone_size: NA; cdr3_aa: CASSFSGPRQTQYF; cdr3_nt: TGTGCCAGCAGTTTTTCCGGACCTCGACAGACCCAGTACTTC
j_call: TRBJ2-5; d_call: TRBD1; v_call: TRBV29-1; clone_size: NA; cdr3_aa: CSVSGHRGETQYF; cdr3_nt: TGCAGCGTCTCCGGTCACAGGGGGGAGACCCAGTACTTC
j_call: TRBJ2-2; d_call: NA; v_call: TRBV5-1; clone_size: many; cdr3_aa: CASSVDNTNTGELFF; cdr3_nt: TGCGCCAGCTCGGTAGACAACACGAACACCGGGGAGCTGTTTTTT
j_call: TRBJ2-7; d_call: TRBD2; v_call: TRBV24-1; clone_size: few; cdr3_aa: CATSDSGLAGVVGEQYF; cdr3_nt: TGTGCCACCAGTGATTCAGGACTAGCGGGAGTCGTCGGCGAGCAGTACTTC
j_call: TRBJ2-2; d_call: NA; v_call: TRBV5-4; clone_size: NA; cdr3_aa: CASSLTAVAGITGELFF; cdr3_nt: TGTGCCAGCAGCTTGACTGCTGTAGCCGGGATCACCGGGGAGCTGTTTTTT
j_call: TRBJ2-1; d_call: NA; v_call: TRBV11-2; clone_size: NA; cdr3_aa: CASSPRTAPRSSYNEQFF; cdr3_nt: TGTGCCAGCAGCCCCAGGACGGCGCCTAGGAGCTCCTACAATGAGCAGTTCTTC
j_call: TRBJ2-7; d_call: TRBD2; v_call: TRBV5-5; clone_size: few; cdr3_aa: CASSPSLAGYYEQYF; cdr3_nt: TGTGCCAGCAGTCCTTCCCTAGCGGGATACTACGAGCAGTACTTC
j_call: TRBJ2-1; d_call: TRBD2; v_call: TRBV30; clone_size: NA; cdr3_aa: CAWMREGKYNEQFF; cdr3_nt: TGTGCCTGGATGCGGGAGGGGAAATACAATGAGCAGTTCTTC
j_call: TRBJ2-2; d_call: NA; v_call: TRBV7-7; clone_size: many; cdr3_aa: CASSLEGGGAGELFF; cdr3_nt: TGTGCCAGCAGCTTAGAGGGAGGAGGTGCCGGGGAGCTGTTTTTT
j_call: TRBJ2-1; d_call: NA; v_call: TRBV7-9; clone_size: NA; cdr3_aa: CASSSYIEQFF; cdr3_nt: TGTGCCAGCAGCTCTTACATTGAGCAGTTCTTC